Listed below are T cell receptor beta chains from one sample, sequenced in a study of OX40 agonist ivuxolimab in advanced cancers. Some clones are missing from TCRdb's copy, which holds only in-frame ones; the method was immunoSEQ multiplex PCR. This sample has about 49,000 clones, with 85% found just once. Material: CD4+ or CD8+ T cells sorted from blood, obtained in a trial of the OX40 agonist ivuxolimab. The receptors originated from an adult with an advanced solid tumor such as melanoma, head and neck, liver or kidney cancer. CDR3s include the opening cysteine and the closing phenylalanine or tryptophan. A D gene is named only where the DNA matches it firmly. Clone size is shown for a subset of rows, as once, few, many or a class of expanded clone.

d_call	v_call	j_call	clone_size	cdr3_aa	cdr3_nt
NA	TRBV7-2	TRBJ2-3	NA	CASSRDGGVGLTDTQYF	TGTGCCAGCAGCCGGGACGGGGGCGTTGGGCTAACAGATACGCAGTATTTT
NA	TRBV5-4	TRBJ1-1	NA	CASSQDRGLDTEAFF	TGCGCCAGCAGCCAAGATCGGGGGCTAGACACTGAAGCTTTCTTT
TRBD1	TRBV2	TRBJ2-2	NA	CASGDSFTGELFF	TGTGCCAGCGGGGACAGCTTCACCGGGGAGCTGTTTTTT
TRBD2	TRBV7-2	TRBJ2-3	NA	CASSLLAVLADTQYF	TGTGCCAGCAGCTTGCTAGCGGTCCTAGCAGATACGCAGTATTTT
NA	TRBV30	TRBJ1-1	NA	CAWNPRGNTEAFF	TGTGCCTGGAATCCCCGAGGAAACACTGAAGCTTTCTTT
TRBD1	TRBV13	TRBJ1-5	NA	CASSFRQGGSNQPQHF	TGTGCCAGCAGCTTTCGACAGGGGGGGAGCAATCAGCCCCAGCATTTT
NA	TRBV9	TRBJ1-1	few	CASQAGDTEAFF	TGTGCCAGCCAAGCCGGTGACACTGAAGCTTTCTTT
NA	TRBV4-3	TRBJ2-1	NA	CASSLQYRAPSYNEQFF	TGCGCCAGCAGCCTCCAATACAGGGCCCCGTCCTACAATGAGCAGTTCTTC
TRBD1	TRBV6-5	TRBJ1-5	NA	CASSSGQGFLQPQHF	TGTGCCAGCAGTTCTGGACAGGGATTTCTTCAGCCCCAGCATTTT
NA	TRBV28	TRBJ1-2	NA	CATETDYGYTF	TGTGCCACCGAAACAGACTATGGCTACACCTTC
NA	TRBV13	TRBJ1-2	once	CASSLRRTNYGYTF	TGTGCCAGCAGCTTGAGACGGACTAACTATGGCTACACCTTC
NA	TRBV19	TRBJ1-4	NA	CASSIDPTNEKLFF	TGTGCCAGTAGTATTGACCCAACTAATGAAAAACTGTTTTTT
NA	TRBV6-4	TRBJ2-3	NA	CASSDSQGTSTDTQYF	TGTGCCAGCAGTGACTCGCAGGGAACTAGCACAGATACGCAGTATTTT
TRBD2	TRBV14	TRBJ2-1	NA	CASSYRLAGGSYEQFF	TGTGCCAGCAGCTACAGACTAGCGGGGGGAAGTTATGAGCAGTTCTTC
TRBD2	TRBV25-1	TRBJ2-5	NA	CASSEWGEGETQYF	TGTGCCAGCAGTGAATGGGGGGAGGGAGAGACCCAGTACTTC
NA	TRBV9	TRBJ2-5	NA	CASSVRGGSTGETQYF	TGTGCCAGCAGCGTCCGAGGGGGATCAACGGGGGAGACCCAGTACTTC
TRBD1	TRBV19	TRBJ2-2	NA	CASETWDRRNTGELFF	TGTGCCAGTGAAACCTGGGACAGGCGGAACACCGGGGAGCTGTTTTTT
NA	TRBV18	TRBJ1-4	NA	CASSPVEVLATNEKLFF	TGTGCCAGCTCACCGGTAGAAGTTCTTGCAACTAATGAAAAACTGTTTTTT
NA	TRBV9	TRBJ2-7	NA	CASSVDRDRGYEQYF	TGTGCCAGCAGCGTAGATCGGGATAGGGGCTACGAGCAGTACTTC
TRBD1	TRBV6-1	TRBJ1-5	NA	CASSENSPGQGYYSNQPQHF	TGTGCCAGCAGTGAAAATTCGCCGGGACAGGGCTATTATAGCAATCAGCCCCAGCATTTT
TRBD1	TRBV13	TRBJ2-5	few	CASSLRQGVETQYF	TGTGCCAGCAGCTTAAGGCAGGGGGTCGAGACCCAGTACTTC
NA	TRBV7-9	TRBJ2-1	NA	CASSPPGTLYNEQFF	TGTGCCAGCAGCCCCCCGGGGACCCTATACAATGAGCAGTTCTTC
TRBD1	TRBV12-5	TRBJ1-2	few	CASWTGDGYTF	TGTGCTAGTTGGACAGGCGATGGCTACACCTTC
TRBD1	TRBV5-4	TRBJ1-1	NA	CASSRPGTGGDNTEAFF	TGTGCCAGCAGCCGCCCCGGGACAGGGGGCGACAACACTGAAGCTTTCTTT
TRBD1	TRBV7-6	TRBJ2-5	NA	CASSSQNGQGAPQYF	TGTGCCAGCAGCTCCCAGAACGGACAGGGGGCACCCCAGTACTTC
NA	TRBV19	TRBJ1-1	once	CASNWGADTEAFF	TGTGCCAGTAATTGGGGGGCGGACACTGAAGCTTTCTTT
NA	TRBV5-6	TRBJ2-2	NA	CASSLADTGELFF	TGTGCCAGCAGCTTGGCCGACACCGGGGAGCTGTTTTTT
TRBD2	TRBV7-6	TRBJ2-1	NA	CASSSTSGGANEQFF	TGTGCCAGCAGCTCGACTAGCGGGGGGGCCAATGAGCAGTTCTTC
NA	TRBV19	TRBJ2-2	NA	CASNSDYANTGELFF	TGTGCCAGTAACTCGGACTACGCGAACACCGGGGAGCTGTTTTTT
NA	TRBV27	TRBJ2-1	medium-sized	CASGLGGPLYNEQFF	TGTGCCAGCGGACTGGGGGGCCCCCTCTACAATGAGCAGTTCTTC
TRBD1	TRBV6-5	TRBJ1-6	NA	CASSPRDSNSPLHF	TGTGCCAGCAGTCCCAGGGACAGTAATTCACCCCTCCACTTT
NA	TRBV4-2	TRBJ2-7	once	CASISSSYEQYF	TGTGCCAGCATATCGAGCTCCTACGAGCAGTACTTC
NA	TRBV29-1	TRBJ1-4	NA	CSVEEDGNEKLFF	TGCAGCGTTGAAGAAGACGGTAATGAAAAACTGTTTTTT
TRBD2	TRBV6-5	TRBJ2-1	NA	CASSYAGTTPNEQFF	TGTGCCAGCAGTTATGCCGGGACTACTCCCAATGAGCAGTTCTTC
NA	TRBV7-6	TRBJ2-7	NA	CASSAGLGLYEQYF	TGTGCCAGCAGCGCTGGGCTAGGTCTCTACGAGCAGTACTTC
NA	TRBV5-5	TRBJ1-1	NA	CASIRNTEAFF	TGTGCCAGCATTAGGAACACTGAAGCTTTCTTT
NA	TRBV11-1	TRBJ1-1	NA	CASSLAVRITEAFF	TGTGCCAGCAGCTTAGCAGTCAGGATAACTGAAGCTTTCTTT
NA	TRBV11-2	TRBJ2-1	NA	CASSLVHDPYNEQFF	TGTGCCAGCAGCTTAGTACATGATCCCTACAATGAGCAGTTCTTC
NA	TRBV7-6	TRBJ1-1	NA	CASSPGRMNTEAFF	TGTGCCAGCAGCCCGGGACGCATGAACACTGAAGCTTTCTTT
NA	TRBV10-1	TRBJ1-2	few	CASSESTSYGYTF	TGCGCCAGCAGTGAGTCAACCAGCTATGGCTACACCTTC
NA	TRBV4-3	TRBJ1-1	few	CASSQDQPGAFEAFF	TGCGCCAGCAGCCAAGATCAGCCGGGGGCGTTTGAAGCTTTCTTT
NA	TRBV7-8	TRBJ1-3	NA	CASSPHPRAGGNTIYF	TGTGCCAGCAGCCCCCACCCCCGGGCGGGGGGAAACACCATATATTTT
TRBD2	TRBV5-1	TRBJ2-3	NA	CASSPEWVGGDTQYF	TGCGCCAGCAGCCCTGAGTGGGTGGGGGGGGATACGCAGTATTTT
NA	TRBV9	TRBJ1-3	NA	CASSVEGNTIYF	TGTGCCAGCAGCGTAGAGGGAAACACCATATATTTT
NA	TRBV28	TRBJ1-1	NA	CASSLIGPNTEAFF	TGTGCCAGCAGTTTAATCGGCCCGAACACTGAAGCTTTCTTT
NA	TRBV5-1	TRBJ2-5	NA	CASSLVEGMETQYF	TGCGCCAGCAGCTTGGTGGAGGGAATGGAGACCCAGTACTTC
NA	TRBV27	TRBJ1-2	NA	CASSPPDTFYGYTF	TGTGCCAGCAGCCCCCCTGACACATTTTATGGCTACACCTTC
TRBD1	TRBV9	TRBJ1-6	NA	CASSSPRGGQGNSPLHF	TGTGCCAGCAGCTCACCCCGGGGGGGACAGGGCAATTCACCCCTCCACTTT
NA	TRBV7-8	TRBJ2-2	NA	CASSLSGTTGELFF	TGTGCCAGCAGCTTATCCGGGACCACCGGGGAGCTGTTTTTT
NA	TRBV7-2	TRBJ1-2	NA	CASRARGYTF	TGTGCCAGCAGGGCGCGGGGCTACACCTTC
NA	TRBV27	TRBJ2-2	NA	CASSLVATGELFF	TGTGCCAGCAGTTTAGTTGCCACCGGGGAGCTGTTTTTT
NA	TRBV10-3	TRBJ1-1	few	CAVGGTEAFF	TGTGCCGTTGGTGGGACTGAAGCTTTCTTT
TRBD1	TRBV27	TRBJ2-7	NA	CASSLAQRDSRYEQYF	TGTGCCAGCAGTTTGGCCCAAAGGGACAGCCGCTACGAGCAGTACTTC
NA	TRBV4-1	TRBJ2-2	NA	CASSQGGPVGELFF	TGCGCCAGCAGCCAAGGGGGGCCCGTCGGGGAGCTGTTTTTT
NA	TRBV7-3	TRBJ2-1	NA	CASSPGVGDKWDEQFF	TGTGCCAGCAGCCCGGGGGTCGGGGACAAATGGGATGAGCAGTTCTTC
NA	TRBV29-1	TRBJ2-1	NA	CSGYGLDSAYNEQFF	TGCAGCGGGTATGGACTGGACAGTGCCTACAATGAGCAGTTCTTC
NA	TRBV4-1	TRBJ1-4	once	CASSQDYRASSLNEKLFF	TGCGCCAGCAGCCAAGATTACAGGGCCTCGTCCCTTAATGAAAAACTGTTTTTT